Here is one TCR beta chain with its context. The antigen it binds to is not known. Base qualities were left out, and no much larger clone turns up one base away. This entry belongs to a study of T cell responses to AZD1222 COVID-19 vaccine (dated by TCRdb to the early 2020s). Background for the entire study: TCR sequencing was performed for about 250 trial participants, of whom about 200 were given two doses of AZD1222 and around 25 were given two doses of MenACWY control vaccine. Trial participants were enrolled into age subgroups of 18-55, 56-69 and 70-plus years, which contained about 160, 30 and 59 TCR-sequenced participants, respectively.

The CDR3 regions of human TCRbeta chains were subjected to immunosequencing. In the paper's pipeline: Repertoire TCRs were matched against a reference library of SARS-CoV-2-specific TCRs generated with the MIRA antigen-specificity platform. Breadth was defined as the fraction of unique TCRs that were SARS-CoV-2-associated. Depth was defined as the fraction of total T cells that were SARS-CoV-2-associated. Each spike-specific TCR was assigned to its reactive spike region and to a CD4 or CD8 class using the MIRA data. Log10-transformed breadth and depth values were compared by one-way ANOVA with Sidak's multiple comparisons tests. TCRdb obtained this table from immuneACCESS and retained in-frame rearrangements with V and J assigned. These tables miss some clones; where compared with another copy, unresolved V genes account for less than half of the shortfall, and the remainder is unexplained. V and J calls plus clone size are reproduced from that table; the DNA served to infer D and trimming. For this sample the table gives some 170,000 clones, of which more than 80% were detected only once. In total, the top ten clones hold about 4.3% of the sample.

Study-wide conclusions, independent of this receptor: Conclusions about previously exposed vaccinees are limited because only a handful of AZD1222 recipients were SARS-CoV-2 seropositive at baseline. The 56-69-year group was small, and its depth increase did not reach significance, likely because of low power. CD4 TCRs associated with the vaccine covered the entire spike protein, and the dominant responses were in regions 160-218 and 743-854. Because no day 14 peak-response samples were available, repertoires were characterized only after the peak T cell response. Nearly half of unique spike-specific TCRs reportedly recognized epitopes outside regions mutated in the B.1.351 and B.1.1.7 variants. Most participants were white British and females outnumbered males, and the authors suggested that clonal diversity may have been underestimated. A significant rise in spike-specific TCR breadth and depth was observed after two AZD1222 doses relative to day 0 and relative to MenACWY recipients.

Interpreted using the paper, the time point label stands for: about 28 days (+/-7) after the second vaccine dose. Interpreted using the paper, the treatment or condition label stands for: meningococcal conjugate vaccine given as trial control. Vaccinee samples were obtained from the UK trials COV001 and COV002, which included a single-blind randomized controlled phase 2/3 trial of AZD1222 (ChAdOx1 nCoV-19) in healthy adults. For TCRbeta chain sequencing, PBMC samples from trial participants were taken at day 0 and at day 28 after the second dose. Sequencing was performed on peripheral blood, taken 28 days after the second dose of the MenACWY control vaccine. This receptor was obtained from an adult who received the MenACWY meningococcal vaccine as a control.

CDR3 sequence: CASSSVLTGSSYNSPLHF. The DNA sequence is given as TGCGCCAGCAGTTCTGTACTGACAGGGAGCTCCTATAATTCACCCCTCCACTTT. This chain joins TRBV5-1 to TRBJ1-6; 7 central nucleotides agree with TRBD1. V has 5 bases trimmed and J has 0 bases trimmed; junction bases matching no gene number 11. CDR1 and CDR2, looked up from the germline V gene, are SGHRS and YFSETQ. The CDR3 runs 18 amino acids, cysteine and phenylalanine included. The entry retains the CDR3 DNA only, 54 bases that are in frame from base 1.